This T cell receptor beta chain is drawn from a study of spatial heterogeneity in lung cancer. In the study overall: Approximately 70 TRACERx patients with early, untreated non-small cell lung cancer donated samples. In cases with available follow-up PBMC samples, these were sequenced at a median of approximately 2 years after resection. There were consistently more beta-chain sequences detected than alpha-chain sequences.

TCRdb fed the 5' RACE reads into MiXCR, producing one record per CDR3 protein. The profile covers tens of thousands of distinct CDR3 sequences, with over 6.5% appearing a single time and 8.5% to 10% taken by the ten largest. V was trimmed by 1 base and J by 3 bases, leaving 8 bases between them. The CDR3 length is 14 residues. Germline CDR1 and CDR2: LGHNA and YNFKEQ. Time point of the sample: blood at routine non-recurrence follow-up after resection. Tumor, nontumor lung or frozen PBMC supplied whole RNA, sequenced without sorting. The receptor was derived from a male donor with early-stage non-small cell lung cancer. The sample was PBMCs, taken at follow-up. This rearrangement joins TRBV4-2 to TRBJ2-3, with D perhaps matching TRBD2 (6 bases). In DNA form, the CDR3 reads TGTGCCAGCAGCCAAGGGCGGGGAACAGATACGCAGTATTTT. This gives the protein CASSQGRGTDTQYF.